This T cell receptor (beta chain) is drawn from a study of T-cell memory formation after mild COVID-19. For the study at large: Clusters were largely donor specific.

A single record per CDR3 protein comes from TCRdb applying MiXCR to the 5' RACE reads. The sample yields 250,000 to 350,000 distinct CDR3 sequences, around 15% seen once. This clonotype was recorded at least ten times. Its antigen is unidentified. Study results and limitations: The study found contracting CD4+ clones mainly in CM and EM and contracting CD8+ clones in EMRA. Cross-reactive memory apparently joined, as some responding clones appeared in pre-infection memory.

V shed 3 bases and J shed 4 bases, with 6 bases lying between them. This CDR3 has 12 amino acids. Germline V gene data show CDR1 as SGHTA and CDR2 as FQGNSA. The gene calls are TRBV7-2 and TRBJ1-2; D remains unclear. The clonotype was recovered from a man aged 18 to 30 who had mild COVID-19 (a few samples of this study predate the infection). Cell type and time point are not known. The sequenced sample consisted of PBMCs or a T cell subset sorted from them (not recorded which). DNA of the CDR3: TGTGCCAGCAGCTTGGATACCTATGGCTACACCTTC. The encoded protein is CASSLDTYGYTF. The variable domain in full, completed from reference TRBV7-2 and TRBJ1-2, reads GAGVSQSPSNKVTEKGKDVELRCDPISGHTALYWYRQSLGQGLEFLIYFQGNSAPDKSGLPSDRFSAERTGGSVSTLTIQRTQQEDSAVYLCASSLDTYGYTFGSGTRLTVV.